This T cell receptor (beta chain) appears in the sequencing data of a study of yellow fever vaccine responses in identical twins. Points from the study as a whole: Twins' vaccine T cell response reportedly gave the appearance of partial convergence and partial personalization.

The germline CDR1 and CDR2 sequences are MDHEN and SYDVKM. Deletions cut 6 bases from V and 0 bases from J, with 12 bases between. The CDR3 is made up of 15 amino acids. TCRdb ran MiXCR on the RT-PCR reads and lists one entry per CDR3 protein. The table lists tens of thousands of distinct CDR3 sequences, about three quarters of them singletons. This clonotype was recorded once. Its matching antigen is unknown. The chain employs TRBV28 and TRBJ1-3; D ambiguous. This TCR was sampled from a young woman who received the yellow fever vaccine. This specimen was T cells from blood (PBMCs), unsorted or a sorted subset (not recorded which), taken before or after yellow fever vaccination (not recorded which). The CDR3, as DNA: TGTGCCAGCAGCCCTGATCCAAACTCTGGAAACACCATATATTTT. It specifies CASSPDPNSGNTIYF. Complete variable domain (other parts from reference TRBV28 and TRBJ1-3): DVKVTQSSRYLVKRTGEKVFLECVQDMDHENMFWYRQDPGLGLRLIYFSYDVKMKEKGDIPEGYSVSREKKERFSLILESASTNQTSMYLCASSPDPNSGNTIYFGEGSWLTVV.